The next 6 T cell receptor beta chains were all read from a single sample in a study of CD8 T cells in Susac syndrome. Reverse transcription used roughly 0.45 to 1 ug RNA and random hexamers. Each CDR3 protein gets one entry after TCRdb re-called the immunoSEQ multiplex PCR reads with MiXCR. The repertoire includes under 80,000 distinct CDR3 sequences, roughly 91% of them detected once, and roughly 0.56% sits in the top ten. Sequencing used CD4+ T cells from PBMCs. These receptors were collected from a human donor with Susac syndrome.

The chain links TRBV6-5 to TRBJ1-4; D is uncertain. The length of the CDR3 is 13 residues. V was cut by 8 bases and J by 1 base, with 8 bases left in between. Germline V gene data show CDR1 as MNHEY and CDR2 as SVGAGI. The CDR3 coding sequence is TGTGCCAGCGCCCGGGGAACTAATGAAAAACTGTTTTTT. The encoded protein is CASARGTNEKLFF.

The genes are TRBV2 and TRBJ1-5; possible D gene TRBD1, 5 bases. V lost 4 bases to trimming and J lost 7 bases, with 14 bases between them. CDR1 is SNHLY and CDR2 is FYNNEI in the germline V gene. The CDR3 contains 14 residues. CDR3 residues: CASSGIAQGQPQHF. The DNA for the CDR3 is TGTGCCAGCAGTGGAATAGCGCAGGGACAGCCCCAGCATTTT.

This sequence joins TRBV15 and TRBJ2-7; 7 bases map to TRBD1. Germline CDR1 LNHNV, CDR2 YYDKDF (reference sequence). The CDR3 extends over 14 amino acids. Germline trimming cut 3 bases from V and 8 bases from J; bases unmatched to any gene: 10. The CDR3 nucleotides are TGTGCCACCAGCAGGGAGCCGGGACAGTACCAGCAGTACTTC. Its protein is CATSREPGQYQQYF.

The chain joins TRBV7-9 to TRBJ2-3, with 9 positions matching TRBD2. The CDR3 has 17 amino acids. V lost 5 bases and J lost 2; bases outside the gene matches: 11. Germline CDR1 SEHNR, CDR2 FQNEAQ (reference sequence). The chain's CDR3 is CASSKIATSGFTDTQYF. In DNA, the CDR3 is TGTGCCAGCAGCAAAATAGCGACTAGCGGATTCACAGATACGCAGTATTTT.

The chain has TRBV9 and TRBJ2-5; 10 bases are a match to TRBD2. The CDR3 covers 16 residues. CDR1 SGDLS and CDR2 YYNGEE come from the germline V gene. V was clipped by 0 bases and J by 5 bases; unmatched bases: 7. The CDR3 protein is CASSVGSGRTWETQYF. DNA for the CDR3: TGTGCCAGCAGCGTAGGTAGCGGGAGGACTTGGGAGACCCAGTACTTC.

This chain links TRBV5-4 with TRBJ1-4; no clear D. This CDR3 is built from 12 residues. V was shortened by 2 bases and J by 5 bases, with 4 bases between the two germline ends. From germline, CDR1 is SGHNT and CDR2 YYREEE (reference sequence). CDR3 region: CASSFPNEKLFF. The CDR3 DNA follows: TGTGCCAGCAGCTTTCCAAATGAAAAACTGTTTTTT.